The next 26 T cell receptor beta chains were all read from a single sample in a study of blood T cell repertoires in COVID-19. Method: immunoSEQ multiplex PCR; TCRdb's copy keeps in-frame clones and lacks some. The sample lists about 170,000 clones, around 87% occurring once. The sequenced material came from peripheral blood. All receptors derive from a woman older than 75 with COVID-19, enrolled during active disease.

As to this clone: The sample contains more than one DNA sequence encoding this CDR3. The CDR3 loop is CASSPGGDTQYF. The DNA for the CDR3 is TGTGCCAGCTCACCCGGGGGGGATACGCAGTATTTT. This chain connects TRBV18 to TRBJ2-3, with TRBD2 matching over 7 bases. The CDR3 covers 12 residues. Trimming removed 3 bases from V and 6 bases from J; junction bases left unmatched: 0. The V gene's germline CDR1 is KGHSH and CDR2 LQKENI.

The rearrangement joins TRBV29-1 to TRBJ2-2, with TRBD1 identical over 8 bases. The CDR3 has 12 residues. Unmatched junction bases numbered 2, after V lost 6 bases and J lost 5 bases. The germline gives CDR1 SQVTM, CDR2 ANQGSEA. CDR3 sequence: CSVTGVTGELFF. In nucleotides, the CDR3 is TGCAGCGTGACAGGGGTTACCGGGGAGCTGTTTTTT.

CDR3: CASNDAGGTGELFF. The CDR3 coding sequence is TGTGCCAGCAACGATGCGGGAGGGACCGGGGAGCTGTTTTTT. The chain is built from TRBV3-1 (or the pseudogene TRBV3-2) and TRBJ2-2; the match to TRBD2 covers 9 bases. The germline gives CDR1 LGHDT, CDR2 YNNKEL (reference sequence). CDR3 size: 14 residues. J was trimmed by 5 bases and V by 7 bases; bases with no gene match: 5.

V usage is TRBV19 and J usage is TRBJ1-5; D not resolved. Germline V gene data show CDR1 as LNHDA and CDR2 as SQIVND (reference sequence). V dropped 4 bases and J dropped 2 bases, with 9 bases sitting between them. The CDR3 loop spans 14 amino acids. The CDR3 region is CASSTVGGNQPQHF. CDR3 DNA: TGTGCCAGTAGTACGGTGGGCGGCAATCAGCCCCAGCATTTT.

The chain is built from TRBV19 and TRBJ1-1; D is ambiguous. Germline CDR1 reads LNHDA; CDR2 reads SQIVND (reference sequence). The CDR3 covers 15 residues. The germline V and J ends were trimmed by 5 bases and 1 base, with 14 bases remaining between them. CDR3 residues: CASSPNGVRNTEAFF. The CDR3 DNA reads TGTGCCAGTAGTCCCAACGGAGTTCGGAACACTGAAGCTTTCTTT.

The rearrangement links TRBV6-2 or TRBV6-3 to TRBJ1-1; possible D gene TRBD1, 5 bases. The CDR3 totals 13 residues. Germline CDR1 reads MNHEY; CDR2 reads SVGEGT. With 4 bases removed from V and 1 base from J, the gap between germline ends came to 7 bases. The CDR3 loop is CASSLGENTEAFF. The CDR3, as DNA: TGTGCCAGCAGTTTAGGGGAGAACACTGAAGCTTTCTTT.

V and J are TRBV4-1 and TRBJ1-2, with D perhaps TRBD1 (6 bases). The CDR3 contains 14 residues. V lost 1 base and J lost 12, with 18 bases in between. Germline values: CDR1 MGHRA, CDR2 YSYEKL. The CDR3 is CASSQAGDRGAHTF. In nucleotides, the CDR3 is TGCGCCAGCAGCCAAGCGGGGGATCGGGGGGCCCACACCTTC.

This chain links TRBV27 with TRBJ1-1; D is possibly TRBD1 (5 bases). V was pared by 4 bases and J by 5 bases, with 17 bases between. Germline V CDR1 and CDR2: MNHEY, SMNVEV (reference sequence). The CDR3 sequence is 15 residues long. CDR3 sequence (DNA): TGTGCCAGCAGTTCCAGAAGTGCATCAGGGACTGAAGCTTTCTTT. Translated, it gives CASSSRSASGTEAFF.

The rearrangement uses TRBV9 and TRBJ2-1; D is unclear. Between the trimmed V and J ends, which lost 0 bases and 6 bases, there was a span of 10 bases. Germline values: CDR1 SGDLS, CDR2 YYNGEE. The CDR3 sequence is 14 residues long. CDR3 DNA sequence: TGTGCCAGCAGCGTAGCACTCGACTTCAATGAGCAGTTCTTC. Its translation is CASSVALDFNEQFF.

The rearrangement uses TRBV19 and TRBJ1-1; tentative D call: TRBD1 (6 bases). The germline V and J ends were trimmed by 5 bases and 6 bases, with 13 bases remaining between them. Germline CDR1 LNHDA, CDR2 SQIVND (reference sequence). The CDR3 loop spans 13 amino acids. The CDR3 sequence is CASSGTGYAEAFF. The CDR3 DNA reads as TGTGCCAGTAGTGGCACAGGGTACGCTGAAGCTTTCTTT.

This clone has only a few counts. This chain links TRBV3-1 (or the pseudogene TRBV3-2) with TRBJ1-2, with 8 bases matching TRBD1. With 4 bases clipped from V and 6 bases from J, the junction kept 10 bases outside the gene matches. Germline loops: CDR1 LGHDT, CDR2 YNNKEL (reference sequence). The CDR3 spans 15 residues. The CDR3 reads CASSPRTGSFDGYTF. As DNA, the CDR3 is TGTGCCAGCAGCCCTCGGACAGGGAGCTTCGATGGCTACACCTTC.

This clone was counted a single time. The chain uses TRBV12-3 or TRBV12-4 and TRBJ1-2, with D possibly TRBD1 on 6 matching bases. V lost 2 bases, J lost 8 bases, and 12 bases lay in between. The CDR3 loop spans 13 amino acids. CDR3 coding DNA: TGTGCCAGCAGTTTAAGGGGGTTGGGGGGCTACACCTTC. This sequence encodes CASSLRGLGGYTF.

V gene TRBV29-1 combines with J gene TRBJ1-1, with a possible D match to TRBD1 (6 bases). V was shortened by 6 bases and J by 3 bases, with 14 bases between the two germline ends. The CDR3 spans 13 residues. The germline V gene encodes CDR1 SQVTM and CDR2 ANQGSEA. The CDR3 loop reads CSVTGLGDTEAFF. The CDR3, as DNA: TGCAGCGTCACAGGGCTAGGGGACACTGAAGCTTTCTTT.

This rearrangement joins TRBV7-8 to TRBJ1-5; D may be TRBD1 (5 bases). V was trimmed by 3 bases and J by 4 bases, leaving 10 bases between them. This CDR3 has 14 amino acids. The germline CDR1 and CDR2 sequences are SGHVS and FQNEAQ. CDR3 amino acids: CASSLGTSNQPQHF. As DNA, the CDR3 is TGTGCCAGCAGCTTGGGGACTTCAAATCAGCCCCAGCATTTT. The full variable domain, its missing parts supplied by reference TRBV7-8 and TRBJ1-5, is GAGVSQSPRYKVAKRGQDVALRCDPISGHVSLFWYQQALGQGPEFLTYFQNEAQLDKSGLPSDRFFAERPEGSVSTLKIQRTQQEDSAVYLCASSLGTSNQPQHFGDGTRLSIL.

The chain joins TRBV5-1 to TRBJ2-5; a weak D match, TRBD2 (6 bases). The CDR3 is made up of 17 amino acids. From germline, CDR1 is SGHRS and CDR2 YFSETQ. The V end lost 4 bases, the J end lost 3 bases, and 22 bases lay between the germline ends. CDR3 in DNA: TGCGCCAGCAGCCAAGGGACTGTTGCCAATAGAGAAGAGACCCAGTACTTC. Residues: CASSQGTVANREETQYF.

This chain links TRBV28 with TRBJ1-2; D possibly corresponds to TRBD1 (5 bases). This CDR3 has 14 amino acids. The V end was cut by 7 bases, the J end by 0 bases, with 12 bases between. Germline assignment: CDR1 MDHEN and CDR2 SYDVKM. CDR3 protein: CASIPGGANYGYTF. The CDR3 bases are TGTGCCAGCATCCCGGGGGGTGCTAACTATGGCTACACCTTC.

The V call is TRBV19, the J call TRBJ2-1; TRBD2 agrees at 8 bases. CDR3 length: 14 amino acids. Germline CDR1 and CDR2: LNHDA and SQIVND (reference sequence). Unmatched junction bases numbered 7, after V lost 4 bases and J lost 8 bases. The CDR3 nucleotides are TGTGCCAGTAGTACCCTCGGGGGGGGAGATGAGCAGTTCTTC. Translated: CASSTLGGGDEQFF.

This sequence joins TRBV7-8 and TRBJ1-2; weak D call: TRBD1 (5 bases). Per the germline V gene, CDR1 is SGHVS and CDR2 is FQNEAQ. CDR3 size: 17 residues. Trimming removed 5 bases at V and 4 bases at J, with 23 bases between. The CDR3 DNA follows: TGTGCCAGCAGCCCGGGGTCGGGGGATTACCTCCGCTATGGCTACACCTTC. Its protein product is CASSPGSGDYLRYGYTF.

The chain is built from TRBV25-1 and TRBJ2-6, with 9 bases identical to TRBD1. CDR3 size: 18 residues. Trimming at V came to 0 bases and at J to 1 base, leaving 4 bases not matched to a gene. Germline V gene lookup returns CDR1 MGHDK and CDR2 SYGVNS. This chain's CDR3 is CASSEYTGGVSGANVLTF. CDR3 DNA: TGTGCCAGCAGTGAATATACAGGGGGCGTATCTGGGGCCAACGTCCTGACTTTC. Full variable domain (missing parts from reference TRBV25-1 and TRBJ2-6): EADIYQTPRYLVIGTGKKITLECSQTMGHDKMYWYQQDPGMELHLIHYSYGVNSTEKGDLSSESTVSRIRTEHFPLTLESARPSHTSQYLCASSEYTGGVSGANVLTFGAGSRLTVL.

The chain is built from TRBV28 and TRBJ2-7; D is unresolved. The germline gives CDR1 MDHEN, CDR2 SYDVKM. The CDR3 is 15 amino acids. The germline V and J ends were trimmed by 6 bases and 2 bases, with 17 bases remaining between them. CDR3 bases: TGTGCCAGCAGCCCGTCGGGTGCTCGGGCCTACGAGCAGTACTTC. Protein product: CASSPSGARAYEQYF.

The chain links TRBV7-3 to TRBJ2-6, with 7 bases that match TRBD2. The CDR3 runs to 16 residues. Germline CDR1 is SGHTA and CDR2 is FQGTGA. The J segment lost 2 bases and the V segment lost 4 bases, leaving 5 bases of the junction unmatched. The CDR3 DNA reads as TGTGCCAGCAGCTCGCCCCGGGGGGCTGGGGCCAACGTCCTGACTTTC. It codes for CASSSPRGAGANVLTF.

The rearrangement joins TRBV9 to TRBJ2-3; TRBD2 matches 8 bases. The CDR3 has 15 amino acids. J lost 6 bases, V lost 4 bases, and 10 bases had no gene match. In germline, CDR1 is SGDLS, CDR2 YYNGEE. This chain's CDR3 is CASSPMAGGVDTQYF. CDR3 nucleotide sequence: TGTGCCAGCAGCCCAATGGCGGGAGGAGTGGATACGCAGTATTTT.

The chain links TRBV11-3 to TRBJ2-7; D gene unclear. The V and J ends lost 4 bases and 2 bases respectively, with 18 bases between them. The germline CDR1 and CDR2 sequences are SGHNT and YENEEA. The CDR3 totals 16 residues. The CDR3 DNA sequence: TGTGCCAGCAGCTCGCCAAGGCGGAAACATCCCTACGAGCAGTACTTC. Its translation: CASSSPRRKHPYEQYF.

V usage is TRBV15 and J usage is TRBJ2-1; 7 bases agree with TRBD2. The V and J ends lost 5 bases and 3 bases, in that order; junction bases with no gene match: 10. Germline V gene data show CDR1 as LNHNV and CDR2 as YYDKDF (reference sequence). This CDR3 is built from 16 residues. The CDR3 is CATSSPVGGIYNEQFF. In DNA, the CDR3 is TGTGCCACCAGCTCCCCAGTCGGGGGGATCTACAATGAGCAGTTCTTC. Drawing the rest from reference TRBV15 and TRBJ2-1, the complete variable domain is DAMVIQNPRYQVTQFGKPVTLSCSQTLNHNVMYWYQQKSSQAPKLLFHYYDKDFNNEADTPDNFQSRRPNTSFCFLDIRSPGLGDTAMYLCATSSPVGGIYNEQFFGPGTRLTVL.

The chain uses TRBV4-2 and TRBJ2-7; D is perhaps TRBD1 (6 bases). Per the germline V gene, CDR1 is LGHNA and CDR2 is YNFKEQ. The CDR3 has 15 amino acids. Trimming left V 0 bases short and J 4 bases short, with 13 bases between. In nucleotides, the CDR3 is TGTGCCAGCAGCCAAGAGGCGGTCGGGACATACGAGCAGTACTTC. This translates into CASSQEAVGTYEQYF.

The genes are TRBV9 and TRBJ2-1, with D possibly TRBD1 on 6 matching bases. The CDR3 totals 14 residues. Looked up from germline, CDR1 is SGDLS and CDR2 is YYNGEE. The V gene lost 2 bases and the J gene lost 6 bases, with 12 bases spanning the gap. CDR3 sequence: CASSVRTARNEQFF. The CDR3 region has the DNA TGTGCCAGCAGCGTTCGGACAGCCCGCAATGAGCAGTTCTTC.